These 2 T cell receptor beta chains were all obtained from the same sample, sequenced in a study of Ad26.COV2.S vaccination and SARS-CoV-2 variants. TCRdb keeps only in-frame clones here, not all; method: immunoSEQ multiplex PCR. The sample records 240,000 or so clones, roughly 90% being singletons. Treatment reported: roughly 20 received Ad26.COV2.S at low or high dose, single or two shots; roughly five received placebo; per-sample allocation not given. The samples date from day 63 after the first vaccine or placebo injection. The input for sequencing was peripheral blood, taken in a trial of Ad26.COV2.S vaccine versus placebo. The receptors were sampled from a person between 18 and 65 years old who received the Ad26.COV2.S COVID-19 vaccine or a placebo.

The chain couples TRBV6-1 to TRBJ1-1; 9 nucleotides match TRBD1. The CDR3 totals 13 residues. V shed 2 bases and J 10 bases; nucleotides not matched to a gene: 5. Germline V gene data show CDR1 as MNHNS and CDR2 as SASEGT. DNA for the CDR3: TGTGCCAGCAGTGAACGGGACAGGGCAGGAGCTTTCTTT. Translated: CASSERDRAGAFF.

The chain's CDR3 is CASSLNPGRGSVEQYF. The CDR3 nucleotides are TGTGCCAGCAGCTTGAATCCAGGGCGGGGCTCAGTCGAGCAGTACTTC. V gene TRBV5-5 combines with J gene TRBJ2-7; perhaps TRBD2 as D (6 bases). V was clipped by 1 base and J by 6 bases, with 20 bases between them. The CDR3 is 16 residues long. Germline V lookup: CDR1 SGHKS, CDR2 YYEKEE (reference sequence).